This TCR beta chain comes out of a study of blood T cells in healthy people across ages. Overall study findings and caveats: Naive CD4+ cell counts and diversity both ran higher in long-lived than in aged donors.

V gave up 3 bases and J gave up 3 bases; unmatched junction bases: 6. There are 14 residues in the CDR3. CDR1 and CDR2 from the germline V gene are SGHRS and YFSETQ. Next came a second PCR, run for about 7 to 11 cycles, which used a sample-barcoded 5' primer along with a J-beta primer mix. Tags on each cDNA molecule came from a template-switch adaptor with 12 random nucleotides. TCRdb redid the calling of the 5' RACE reads with MiXCR, one entry per CDR3 protein. This sample has about 780,000 distinct CDR3 sequences, with around 45% found just once. Donors ranged from roughly 6 to 100 years old and were healthy Caucasians in Russia. The authors drew roughly 9.8 milliliters of peripheral blood from each donor. This clonotype was counted ten times or more. Its antigen is unknown.

The chain joins TRBV5-1 to TRBJ2-7; 7 nucleotides line up with TRBD1. The specimen sequenced was blood. The origin of this receptor is a man aged 80 or over in good health. Here the CDR3 DNA reads TGCGCCAGCAGCTCCCTCCGGGACAGCTACGAGCAGTACTTC. This sequence encodes CASSSLRDSYEQYF. Looking up the rest from reference TRBV5-1 and TRBJ2-7 gives the full variable domain: KAGVTQTPRYLIKTRGQQVTLSCSPISGHRSVSWYQQTPGQGLQFLFEYFSETQRNKGNFPGRFSGRQFSNSRSEMNVSTLELGDSALYLCASSSLRDSYEQYFGPGTRLTVT.